A single sample gave rise to the 5 T cell receptor beta chains below, sequenced in a study of cytomegalovirus exposure and HLA in healthy donors. A multiplex PCR was run with 60 Vbeta primers and 13 Jbeta primers. Clones were sequenced by immunoSEQ multiplex PCR, and TCRdb holds only the in-frame ones, with some missing. The sample's table shows approximately 110,000 clones. The sample consisted of PBMCs. These receptors all stem from a man aged 30 to 39 in good health and CMV-seronegative.

The chain carries TRBV30 and TRBJ1-1, with a possible D match to TRBD1 (5 bases). This CDR3 is 12 amino acids long. The V end lost 7 bases, the J end lost 1 base, and 10 bases lay between the germline ends. Germline lookup yields CDR1 GTSNPN and CDR2 SVGIG (reference sequence). The CDR3 DNA follows: TGTGCCTCCAGGGTGCAGAACACTGAAGCTTTCTTT. Protein sequence: CASRVQNTEAFF.

The rearrangement links TRBV2 to TRBJ1-5, with TRBD1 as a possible D gene (5 bases). Germline values: CDR1 SNHLY, CDR2 FYNNEI. V was pared by 6 bases and J by 0 bases, with 12 bases between. The CDR3 runs 15 residues. The CDR3 sequence is CASRPGDYSNQPQHF. CDR3 coding DNA: TGTGCCAGCAGGCCCGGGGACTATAGCAATCAGCCCCAGCATTTT.

The chain links TRBV7-9 to TRBJ2-7; 10 bases map to TRBD2. With V trimmed by 7 bases and J by 3 bases, 6 bases remained unmatched. The CDR3 totals 14 residues. Looked up from germline, CDR1 is SEHNR and CDR2 is FQNEAQ (reference sequence). The CDR3 loop reads CASTSGSLYYEQYF. CDR3 in DNA: TGTGCCAGCACTAGCGGGAGCTTGTACTACGAGCAGTACTTC.

This sequence joins TRBV27 and TRBJ2-7; D may be TRBD1 (5 bases). V was trimmed by 5 bases and J by 1 base, leaving 9 bases between them. The CDR3 runs 13 residues. Germline lookup yields CDR1 MNHEY and CDR2 SMNVEV (reference sequence). The CDR3 here is CASSHQGSYEQYF. The CDR3 bases are TGTGCCAGCAGTCACCAGGGTTCCTACGAGCAGTACTTC.

This chain joins TRBV11-2 and TRBJ1-1; 10 nucleotides match TRBD1. Germline trimming cut 3 bases from V and 4 bases from J; bases unmatched to any gene: 5. The CDR3 runs to 15 residues. Germline V gene lookup returns CDR1 SGHAT and CDR2 FQNNGV. CDR3 nucleotides: TGTGCCAGCAGCTTGGGGACAGGGGAGATCACTGAAGCTTTCTTT. Residues: CASSLGTGEITEAFF.